Presented here are 13 T cell receptor beta chains from one specimen sequenced in a study of cytomegalovirus exposure and HLA in healthy donors. This PCR relied on a set of 60 Vbeta primers and 13 Jbeta primers. Produced via immunoSEQ multiplex PCR; TCRdb's table is partial and in-frame only. The data show 200,000 or so clones, with just under 80% seen just once and around 5.9% held by the top ten. The source material was PBMCs. All receptors come from a woman in her twenties or thirties in good health and CMV-seropositive.

The gene calls are TRBV6-5 and TRBJ2-5, with 7 bases that match TRBD1. The DNA end is more similar to TRBJ2-7, so the J call may be wrong. Germline loops: CDR1 MNHEY, CDR2 SVGAGI. This CDR3 contains 15 residues. This CDR3 reads CASSYETGIVYEQYF. The CDR3 nucleotides read TGTGCCAGCAGTTACGAGACAGGGATTGTCTACGAGCAGTACTTC.

The chain has TRBV27 and TRBJ1-6, with D possibly being TRBD1 (6 bases). The germline CDR1 and CDR2 sequences are MNHEY and SMNVEV (reference sequence). The CDR3 loop spans 14 amino acids. V was cut by 9 bases and J by 0 bases, with 9 bases left in between. DNA of the CDR3: TGTGCCAGTAGGGACACCTCCTATAATTCACCCCTCCACTTT. Protein sequence: CASRDTSYNSPLHF.

V gene TRBV25-1 combines with J gene TRBJ1-5; 9 positions match TRBD1. CDR1 MGHDK and CDR2 SYGVNS come from the germline V gene. V was pared by 6 bases and J by 6 bases, with 6 bases of the junction left unmatched. The CDR3 is 14 amino acids. The CDR3 DNA follows: TGTGCCAGCAGCAGACAGGGGGTTGTTCAGCCCCAGCATTTT. Protein product: CASSRQGVVQPQHF. Full variable domain (outside the CDR3, taken from reference TRBV25-1 and TRBJ1-5): EADIYQTPRYLVIGTGKKITLECSQTMGHDKMYWYQQDPGMELHLIHYSYGVNSTEKGDLSSESTVSRIRTEHFPLTLESARPSHTSQYLCASSRQGVVQPQHFGDGTRLSIL.

This clone was counted a single time. The chain is built from TRBV27 and TRBJ1-6, with 7 bases aligning to TRBD1. V was clipped by 4 bases and J by 6 bases; unmatched bases: 6. The germline V gene has CDR1 MNHEY and CDR2 SMNVEV (reference sequence). This CDR3 region has 15 residues. The CDR3 protein is CASSSHDRVNSPLHF. The CDR3 region has the DNA TGTGCCAGCAGTTCTCACGACAGGGTTAATTCACCCCTCCACTTT.

This chain links TRBV7-6 with TRBJ1-1; D possibly corresponds to TRBD1 (6 bases). The CDR3 consists of 13 residues. Germline values: CDR1 SGHVS, CDR2 FNYEAQ. V lost 2 bases and J 5 bases, leaving 9 bases between the germline ends. CDR3: CASSLRQGTEAFF. CDR3 nucleotides: TGTGCCAGCAGCTTAAGGCAGGGGACTGAAGCTTTCTTT.

The J gene is TRBJ2-7, the V gene TRBV29-1; 7 positions agree with TRBD1. The CDR3 has 12 residues. V trimming: 4 bases; J trimming: 3 bases; junction bases outside the gene matches: 3. Germline V gene sequence: CDR1 SQVTM, CDR2 ANQGSEA. The CDR3 reads CSVGQGDYEQYF. For the CDR3, the DNA is TGCAGCGTTGGACAGGGCGACTACGAGCAGTACTTC.

The J gene is TRBJ2-6, the V gene TRBV4-3; 11 nucleotides line up with TRBD2. Germline CDR1 and CDR2: LGHNA and YSLEER. The CDR3 covers 21 residues. The V gene end was trimmed by 1 base and the J gene end by 4 bases; junction bases not matched to a gene: 15. CDR3 region: CASSQAPGRIAGGPGANVLTF. The CDR3 bases are TGCGCCAGCAGCCAAGCCCCAGGGAGGATAGCGGGGGGGCCCGGGGCCAACGTCCTGACTTTC.

V gene TRBV4-1 combines with J gene TRBJ2-2, with D maybe TRBD1 (5 bases). Germline loops: CDR1 MGHRA, CDR2 YSYEKL. Trimming pared 3 bases from V and 6 bases from J, leaving 11 bases between. The CDR3 consists of 14 residues. The CDR3, as DNA: TGCGCCAGCAGCCACAGGGTTATCCCCGGGGAGCTGTTTTTT. It codes for CASSHRVIPGELFF.

The chain links TRBV28 to TRBJ1-1, with 11 bases aligning to TRBD1. V trimming: 5 bases; J trimming: 5 bases; junction bases outside the gene matches: 10. Germline V gene lookup returns CDR1 MDHEN and CDR2 SYDVKM. There are 16 residues in the CDR3. CDR3 sequence (DNA): TGTGCCAGCAGTATCTGGACAGGGGGCATGAGGACTGAAGCTTTCTTT. Its translation: CASSIWTGGMRTEAFF. The complete variable domain, with remaining parts taken from reference TRBV28 and TRBJ1-1, reads DVKVTQSSRYLVKRTGEKVFLECVQDMDHENMFWYRQDPGLGLRLIYFSYDVKMKEKGDIPEGYSVSREKKERFSLILESASTNQTSMYLCASSIWTGGMRTEAFFGQGTRLTVV.

This clone appeared a few times. The V gene is TRBV18, the J gene TRBJ2-1; 7 positions agree with TRBD1. The CDR3 has 17 residues. The V gene end was trimmed by 1 base and the J gene end by 0 bases; junction bases not matched to a gene: 6. The germline gives CDR1 KGHSH, CDR2 LQKENI. The CDR3 is CASSPRAQGSSYNEQFF. Here the CDR3 DNA reads TGTGCCAGCTCACCACGAGCACAGGGGAGCTCCTACAATGAGCAGTTCTTC.

This chain links TRBV18 with TRBJ2-7; 9 nucleotides agree with TRBD1. V gave up 0 bases and J gave up 5 bases; unmatched junction bases: 5. CDR3 size: 15 residues. Germline V gene lookup returns CDR1 KGHSH and CDR2 LQKENI. The CDR3 reads CASSPPRQGVNEQYF. CDR3 sequence (DNA): TGTGCCAGCTCACCACCCAGACAGGGGGTAAACGAGCAGTACTTC.

The CDR3 DNA is TGTGCCAGCAGCGTAGGAGCGGTAGCCACAGATACGCAGTATTTT. This gives the protein CASSVGAVATDTQYF. The V call is TRBV9, the J call TRBJ2-3; TRBD2 is a possible D gene (5 bases). The CDR3 is 15 amino acids. The V end lost 0 bases, the J end lost 2 bases, and 10 bases lay between the germline ends. Germline V gene lookup returns CDR1 SGDLS and CDR2 YYNGEE.

This CDR3 is CASSLGLAIYEQYF. CDR3 in DNA: TGCGCCAGCAGCCTAGGACTAGCGATCTACGAGCAGTACTTC. The chain combines TRBV5-1 with TRBJ2-7; 9 nucleotides agree with TRBD2. J gave up 3 bases and V 4 bases, and 5 bases lay outside the gene matches. CDR1 SGHRS and CDR2 YFSETQ come from the germline V gene. The CDR3 loop spans 14 amino acids.